The 30 T cell receptor beta chains listed next were all sequenced from one sample in a study of blood T cell repertoires in COVID-19. Clones were read by immunoSEQ multiplex PCR, and TCRdb kept only the in-frame ones, dropping some. Of around 200,000 clones listed, roughly nine tenths were seen once; the top ten hold 2% to 2.5%. Sequencing used peripheral blood. Every receptor here comes from a woman aged 50 to 60 with acute or convalescent COVID-19.

The V call is TRBV10-3, the J call TRBJ2-7; 8 bases agree with TRBD2. The CDR3 length is 16 residues. Germline CDR1 ENHRY, CDR2 SYGVKD. The junction had 11 bases not matched to a gene; V was cut back by 3 bases and J by 4 bases. The CDR3, as DNA: TGTGCCATCAGTGAAGGCCCAGGTCTAGCGGGTTACGAGCAGTACTTC. Amino acid sequence: CAISEGPGLAGYEQYF.

This clone appeared a single time. The V call is TRBV5-1, the J call TRBJ1-4, with 8 bases matching TRBD1. The length of the CDR3 is 17 residues. Germline V gene sequence: CDR1 SGHRS, CDR2 YFSETQ. V lost 1 base and J lost 2; bases outside the gene matches: 7. This CDR3 is CASSLTGGRFTNEKLFF. CDR3 DNA sequence: TGCGCCAGCAGCTTGACAGGGGGACGGTTTACTAATGAAAAACTGTTTTTT.

The table lists this clone with a few counts. This chain connects TRBV7-2 to TRBJ1-2; the D is unclear. Germline lookup yields CDR1 SGHTA and CDR2 FQGNSA. V lost 4 bases and J lost 8, with 14 bases in between. This CDR3 region has 13 residues. This chain's CDR3 is CASSSPGARGYTF. CDR3 coding DNA: TGTGCCAGCAGCTCCCCAGGCGCCCGGGGCTACACCTTC.

This clone was counted a single time. The CDR3 reads CASSGQGSQPQHF. For the CDR3, the DNA is TGTGCCAGCAGCGGGCAGGGAAGTCAGCCCCAGCATTTT. This sequence joins TRBV4-2 and TRBJ1-5, with D perhaps matching TRBD1 (5 bases). The CDR3 length is 13 residues. The germline CDR1 and CDR2 sequences are LGHNA and YNFKEQ. Between the trimmed V and J ends, which lost 5 bases and 6 bases, there was a span of 11 bases.

This chain uses TRBV15 with TRBJ2-7; 8 nucleotides align to TRBD1. The CDR3 sequence is 14 residues long. The germline CDR1 and CDR2 sequences are LNHNV and YYDKDF (reference sequence). V trimming: 3 bases; J trimming: 3 bases; junction bases outside the gene matches: 4. The CDR3 DNA sequence: TGTGCCACCAGCAGCGACAGGGGATTCTACGAGCAGTACTTC. Residues: CATSSDRGFYEQYF.

The J gene is TRBJ2-1, the V gene TRBV7-8; 11 bases map to TRBD2. The CDR3 totals 16 residues. V lost 4 bases and J lost 10; bases outside the gene matches: 12. Germline assignment: CDR1 SGHVS and CDR2 FQNEAQ. The DNA for the CDR3 is TGTGCCAGCAGCTCCCGGGTAGCGGGAGGGACGAGGGAGCAGTTCTTC. Translating gives CASSSRVAGGTREQFF.

The chain has TRBV30 and TRBJ1-1; D remains ambiguous. Germline V lookup: CDR1 GTSNPN, CDR2 SVGIG (reference sequence). V gave up 2 bases and J gave up 4 bases, with 11 bases separating them. The CDR3 consists of 13 residues. The CDR3 sequence: CAWSTGGGTEAFF. For the CDR3, the DNA is TGTGCCTGGAGTACGGGAGGTGGCACTGAAGCTTTCTTT.

Here the CDR3 reads CASSRDTSYEQYF. CDR3 coding DNA: TGCGCCAGCAGCAGGGACACCTCCTACGAGCAGTACTTC. V is TRBV5-1 and J is TRBJ2-7, with D possibly TRBD1 on 6 matching bases. V was cut by 4 bases and J by 0 bases, with 8 bases left in between. The CDR3 has 13 residues. Germline values: CDR1 SGHRS, CDR2 YFSETQ.

CDR3 bases: TGCGCCAGCAGCCCGAGCAGGGACCAAGAGACCCAGTACTTC. Residues: CASSPSRDQETQYF. This chain uses TRBV4-3 with TRBJ2-5; the D gene is possibly TRBD1 (5 bases). The CDR3 is 14 residues long. The germline CDR1 and CDR2 sequences are LGHNA and YSLEER. Trimming shortened V by 4 bases and J by 0 bases, and 9 bases separated the two germline ends.

The genes are TRBV6-4 and TRBJ1-4; D may be TRBD1 (5 bases). Germline V gene lookup returns CDR1 MRHNA and CDR2 SNTAGT. V was trimmed by 0 bases and J by 7 bases, leaving 9 bases between them. CDR3 length: 14 amino acids. CDR3 DNA: TGTGCCAGCAGTGACTCGGGGAGGGGTGAAAAACTGTTTTTT. Its protein product is CASSDSGRGEKLFF.

This chain joins TRBV18 and TRBJ2-7; D ambiguous. Germline CDR1 KGHSH, CDR2 LQKENI. V shed 3 bases and J shed 3 bases, with 15 bases lying between them. The CDR3 extends over 15 amino acids. The CDR3 DNA is TGTGCCAGCTCACCTCCCCGAGACACCAACTACGAGCAGTACTTC. This gives the protein CASSPPRDTNYEQYF. Combining the CDR3 with reference TRBV18 and TRBJ2-7 gives the whole variable domain NAGVMQNPRHLVRRRGQEARLRCSPMKGHSHVYWYRQLPEEGLKFMVYLQKENIIDESGMPKERFSAEFPKEGPSILRIQQVVRGDSAAYFCASSPPRDTNYEQYFGPGTRLTVT.

The rearrangement joins TRBV15 to TRBJ2-2; TRBD2 agrees at 8 bases. The CDR3 is made up of 15 amino acids. The germline V gene encodes CDR1 LNHNV and CDR2 YYDKDF (reference sequence). With V trimmed by 5 bases and J by 6 bases, 8 bases remained unmatched. For the CDR3, the DNA is TGTGCCACCAGCTCCGGGACTAGTTGGGCCGGGGAGCTGTTTTTT. Translation: CATSSGTSWAGELFF.

This clone came up a few times. This rearrangement joins TRBV19 to TRBJ2-3; TRBD2 matches 11 bases. The V gene's germline CDR1 is LNHDA and CDR2 SQIVND (reference sequence). The V gene end was trimmed by 5 bases and the J gene end by 0 bases; junction bases not matched to a gene: 10. This CDR3 contains 18 residues. CDR3 bases: TGTGCCAGTAGTTCTGTAGCGGGAGGGAGTTCTAGCACAGATACGCAGTATTTT. Amino acid sequence: CASSSVAGGSSSTDTQYF.

The chain recombines TRBV18 with TRBJ2-5; 7 bases are shared with TRBD1. V was pared by 5 bases and J by 0 bases, with 3 bases of the junction left unmatched. CDR3 size: 14 residues. Per germline, CDR1 KGHSH and CDR2 LQKENI. CDR3 region: CASSIGQDQETQYF. The CDR3 DNA is TGTGCCAGCTCAATAGGACAGGACCAAGAGACCCAGTACTTC.

The chain is built from TRBV5-5 and TRBJ2-7, with D possibly TRBD1 on 5 matching bases. The CDR3 loop spans 14 amino acids. The V and J ends lost 4 bases and 6 bases respectively, with 17 bases between them. Germline CDR1 is SGHKS and CDR2 is YYEKEE (reference sequence). CDR3 in DNA: TGTGCCAGCAGCCAACTGACACAGGTCACCGAGCAGTACTTC. Its protein is CASSQLTQVTEQYF.

The gene calls are TRBV5-1 and TRBJ2-2, with D perhaps matching TRBD2 (6 bases). Deletions cut 0 bases from V and 0 bases from J, with 6 bases between. The CDR3 contains 15 residues. In germline, CDR1 is SGHRS, CDR2 YFSETQ. The CDR3 reads CASSLGGTNTGELFF. CDR3 sequence (DNA): TGCGCCAGCAGCTTGGGCGGGACGAACACCGGGGAGCTGTTTTTT.

The count of this clone is one. The gene calls are TRBV27 and TRBJ1-1; no clear D gene. The CDR3 sequence is 15 residues long. Germline loops: CDR1 MNHEY, CDR2 SMNVEV (reference sequence). The V end lost 6 bases, the J end lost 0 bases, and 14 bases lay between the germline ends. For the CDR3, the DNA is TGTGCCAGCAGACATAAAATGTATATGAACACTGAAGCTTTCTTT. This translates into CASRHKMYMNTEAFF.

This clone was recorded only once. The chain employs TRBV5-1 and TRBJ1-1; D unresolved. The CDR3 is made up of 14 amino acids. Trimming pared 4 bases from V and 1 base from J, leaving 11 bases between. Per germline, CDR1 SGHRS and CDR2 YFSETQ. For the CDR3, the DNA is TGCGCCAGCAGCCTTCTTACAGAGAACACTGAAGCTTTCTTT. This encodes CASSLLTENTEAFF.

The chain couples TRBV27 to TRBJ2-5, with TRBD2 matching 7 bases. This CDR3 spans 15 amino acids. V lost 3 bases and J lost 1; bases outside the gene matches: 5. In germline, CDR1 is MNHEY, CDR2 SMNVEV (reference sequence). For the CDR3, the DNA is TGTGCCAGCAGTTTTTCTAGCGGAGCCCAAGAGACCCAGTACTTC. Its translation: CASSFSSGAQETQYF.

The chain has TRBV6-5 and TRBJ2-7, with 9 bases fitting TRBD1. V gave up 2 bases and J gave up 3 bases; unmatched junction bases: 5. The CDR3 loop spans 15 amino acids. Germline CDR1 reads MNHEY; CDR2 reads SVGAGI. CDR3 sequence reads: CASSYVTGGNYEQYF. CDR3 DNA sequence: TGTGCCAGCAGTTACGTTACAGGGGGCAACTACGAGCAGTACTTC.

The CDR3 nucleotides read TGTGCCAGCAGTACCTCGGAACAGGTCTCCTACGAGCAGTACTTC. Its protein product is CASSTSEQVSYEQYF. This chain uses TRBV5-4 with TRBJ2-7; TRBD1 is a possible D gene (5 bases). V was cut by 5 bases and J by 0 bases, with 15 bases left in between. The CDR3 runs 15 residues. CDR1 and CDR2 from the germline V gene are SGHNT and YYREEE (reference sequence).

This rearrangement joins TRBV5-4 to TRBJ1-2, with a tentative D call TRBD1 (6 bases). The CDR3 loop spans 13 amino acids. The V gene lost 4 bases and the J gene lost 4 bases, with 11 bases spanning the gap. Germline V lookup: CDR1 SGHNT, CDR2 YYREEE (reference sequence). CDR3 bases: TGTGCCAGCAGCCGGACAGAAGGCTATGGCTACACCTTC. Amino acids: CASSRTEGYGYTF.

This clone is a singleton in its sample. V and J are TRBV19 and TRBJ1-1; 9 bases are shared with TRBD1. The length of the CDR3 is 15 residues. Germline CDR1 is LNHDA and CDR2 is SQIVND (reference sequence). Germline trimming cut 3 bases from V and 2 bases from J; bases unmatched to any gene: 4. The CDR3 loop reads CASSITGGPNTEAFF. Written as DNA, the CDR3 is TGTGCCAGTAGTATCACAGGGGGCCCCAACACTGAAGCTTTCTTT.

This clone has just a few counts. The V gene is TRBV19, the J gene TRBJ1-1; TRBD1 matches 11 bases. J lost 7 bases, V lost 6 bases, and 7 bases had no gene match. This CDR3 is built from 14 residues. Germline values: CDR1 LNHDA, CDR2 SQIVND (reference sequence). CDR3 amino acids: CASRPRDRGDEAFF. The CDR3 bases are TGTGCCAGTAGACCCCGGGACAGGGGGGATGAAGCTTTCTTT.

V is TRBV5-4 and J is TRBJ1-2; 12 nucleotides line up with TRBD1. V gave up 4 bases and J gave up 3 bases; unmatched junction bases: 7. The germline V gene has CDR1 SGHNT and CDR2 YYREEE (reference sequence). There are 16 residues in the CDR3. CDR3 coding DNA: TGTGCCAGCAGCCAGGGGGACAGGGGGCCCGACTATGGCTACACCTTC. Translated: CASSQGDRGPDYGYTF.

The sample holds a few counts of this clone. The genes are TRBV6-5 and TRBJ2-2; 7 nucleotides align to TRBD2. In germline, CDR1 is MNHEY, CDR2 SVGAGI. CDR3 length equals 15 residues. V trimming: 0 bases; J trimming: 6 bases; junction bases outside the gene matches: 4. The CDR3 nucleotides are TGTGCCAGCAGTTACTCAGGGACTACGGCCGGGGAGCTGTTTTTT. It specifies CASSYSGTTAGELFF.

This clone was detected a few times. V usage is TRBV30 and J usage is TRBJ2-3, with D possibly matching TRBD1 (6 bases). The V end lost 2 bases, the J end lost 6 bases, and 15 bases lay between the germline ends. Germline values: CDR1 GTSNPN, CDR2 SVGIG (reference sequence). The CDR3 sequence is 14 residues long. CDR3 nucleotides: TGTGCCTGGAGTCTTGGGGGCAAGGGGGATACGCAGTATTTT. Translation: CAWSLGGKGDTQYF.

V is TRBV15 and J is TRBJ1-2; 7 positions match TRBD1. Germline V gives CDR1 LNHNV, CDR2 YYDKDF (reference sequence). This CDR3 spans 12 amino acids. V was pared by 3 bases and J by 7 bases, with 2 bases of the junction left unmatched. The CDR3 loop reads CATSRTGFGYTF. The CDR3 DNA is TGTGCCACCAGCAGGACAGGGTTTGGCTACACCTTC.

The chain employs TRBV27 and TRBJ2-7; TRBD1 matches 9 bases. Germline CDR1 reads MNHEY; CDR2 reads SMNVEV (reference sequence). With V trimmed by 2 bases and J by 3 bases, 8 bases remained unmatched. This CDR3 is 16 amino acids long. The chain's CDR3 is CASSLRTGGSRYEQYF. As DNA, the CDR3 is TGTGCCAGCAGTTTAAGAACAGGGGGCAGTCGCTACGAGCAGTACTTC.

The chain joins TRBV10-1 to TRBJ2-7, with D tentatively TRBD2 (6 bases). V lost 3 bases to trimming and J lost 6 bases, with 18 bases between them. CDR1 and CDR2 from the germline V gene are WNHNN and SYGVQD (reference sequence). The CDR3 extends over 15 amino acids. CDR3 sequence: CASSEFTGVPSEQYF. CDR3 in DNA: TGCGCCAGCAGTGAATTTACGGGAGTCCCCAGCGAGCAGTACTTC.